Following are 32 T cell receptor beta chains from one sample sequenced in a study of cytomegalovirus exposure and HLA in healthy donors. PCR amplification relied on 60 Vbeta primers (plus 13 Jbeta primers). Libraries were prepared by immunoSEQ multiplex PCR; TCRdb keeps only in-frame clonotypes and omits some of them. The data hold about 93,000 clones, with roughly 72% observed a single time. The sequenced sample was PBMCs. The receptors were gathered from a man aged 30 to 45 in good health and CMV-seronegative.

This chain joins TRBV2 and TRBJ2-4, with a weak D call TRBD2 (5 bases). The germline V gene encodes CDR1 SNHLY and CDR2 FYNNEI. Deletions cut 3 bases from V and 0 bases from J, with 15 bases between. CDR3 length equals 17 residues. The CDR3 bases are TGTGCCAGCAGTGACCTCACTAATCGGGGAGCCAAAAACATTCAGTACTTC. It translates to CASSDLTNRGAKNIQYF.

V usage is TRBV7-2 and J usage is TRBJ1-1; the match to TRBD1 covers 10 bases. After removal of 5 bases from V and 0 bases from J, the junction contained 9 bases not matched to a gene. CDR3 size: 17 residues. CDR1 and CDR2 (germline): SGHTA, FQGNSA. In nucleotides, the CDR3 is TGTGCCAGCAGCCTTCAGGACAGGGGGATGCTGAACACTGAAGCTTTCTTT. This sequence encodes CASSLQDRGMLNTEAFF.

The chain links TRBV19 to TRBJ1-2, with 10 bases matching TRBD1. The ends lost 6 bases at V and 2 bases at J; junction bases unmatched: 3. The CDR3 is 14 residues long. Germline CDR1 and CDR2: LNHDA and SQIVND (reference sequence). For the CDR3, the DNA is TGTGCCAGTAGGCCGGGACAGGGGAACTATGGCTACACCTTC. It specifies CASRPGQGNYGYTF.

This chain joins TRBV15 and TRBJ1-2, with a weak D call TRBD1 (5 bases). V shed 0 bases and J shed 3 bases, with 11 bases lying between them. CDR3 size: 15 residues. CDR1 is LNHNV, CDR2 YYDKDF, per germline (reference sequence). CDR3 region: CATSRDPQGYYGYTF. In nucleotides, the CDR3 is TGTGCCACCAGCAGAGATCCGCAGGGATACTATGGCTACACCTTC.

The V call is TRBV19, the J call TRBJ1-5, with D possibly being TRBD1 (5 bases). Germline CDR1 LNHDA, CDR2 SQIVND (reference sequence). This CDR3 region has 15 residues. The V end was cut by 5 bases, the J end by 4 bases, with 15 bases between. The CDR3 DNA reads TGTGCCAGTAGTGGCCGGAAGGGGTTGAATCAGCCCCAGCATTTT. This gives the protein CASSGRKGLNQPQHF.

This chain connects TRBV29-1 to TRBJ2-1; a weak D match, TRBD2 (5 bases). CDR3 length equals 11 residues. Trimming shortened V by 7 bases and J by 4 bases, and 8 bases separated the two germline ends. Germline V gene sequence: CDR1 SQVTM, CDR2 ANQGSEA. CDR3 in DNA: TGCAGCGCTGGACTGTACAATGAGCAGTTCTTC. It codes for CSAGLYNEQFF.

The J gene is TRBJ1-2, the V gene TRBV5-5; D gene unclear. Trimming stripped 0 bases from V and 4 bases from J, with 10 bases between. Germline CDR1 is SGHKS and CDR2 is YYEKEE (reference sequence). The CDR3 length is 14 residues. For the CDR3, the DNA is TGTGCCAGCAGCTTGGAGCTTCTCCGCTATGGCTACACCTTC. Translation: CASSLELLRYGYTF.

The chain is built from TRBV27 and TRBJ2-1, with D uncertain. CDR1 and CDR2 (germline): MNHEY, SMNVEV (reference sequence). The CDR3 is 13 amino acids. Trimming stripped 5 bases from V and 4 bases from J, with 9 bases between. CDR3 sequence reads: CASSPQPYNEQFF. CDR3 nucleotide sequence: TGTGCCAGCAGTCCACAGCCATACAATGAGCAGTTCTTC.

The V gene is TRBV25-1, the J gene TRBJ1-1; 7 bases are shared with TRBD1. Germline V lookup: CDR1 MGHDK, CDR2 SYGVNS. Germline trimming cut 6 bases from V and 7 bases from J; bases unmatched to any gene: 14. The CDR3 is made up of 15 amino acids. The CDR3 sequence: CASRATQGTAGEAFF. In nucleotides, the CDR3 is TGTGCCAGCAGAGCTACTCAGGGGACAGCGGGTGAAGCTTTCTTT.

The gene calls are TRBV6-5 and TRBJ1-2; TRBD1 is a possible D gene (6 bases). Trimming took 5 bases from V and 4 from J, leaving 17 bases between them. The CDR3 is made up of 15 amino acids. Per germline, CDR1 MNHEY and CDR2 SVGAGI. The DNA for the CDR3 is TGTGCCAGCAGTCAGACCTTAGGGGGGGGCTATGGCTACACCTTC. Protein sequence: CASSQTLGGGYGYTF.

The chain recombines TRBV7-9 with TRBJ1-5, with TRBD1 matching over 9 bases. Germline CDR1 is SEHNR and CDR2 is FQNEAQ (reference sequence). CDR3 length equals 18 residues. J was trimmed by 2 bases and V by 5 bases; bases with no gene match: 13. CDR3: CASSAYQQGAWGNQPQHF. The CDR3 nucleotides are TGTGCCAGCAGCGCCTATCAACAGGGGGCTTGGGGCAATCAGCCCCAGCATTTT.

The gene calls are TRBV7-2 and TRBJ1-2; D not certain. The germline V and J ends were trimmed by 4 bases and 5 bases, with 17 bases remaining between them. The CDR3 spans 15 residues. Germline assignment: CDR1 SGHTA and CDR2 FQGNSA. CDR3 bases: TGTGCCAGCAGCTCTCGTTCCCCTGTCTCTTATGGCTACACCTTC. Protein product: CASSSRSPVSYGYTF.

The chain carries TRBV28 and TRBJ1-6; 10 bases fit TRBD1. V was clipped by 4 bases and J by 4 bases; unmatched bases: 4. In germline, CDR1 is MDHEN, CDR2 SYDVKM. The CDR3 is made up of 16 amino acids. Written as DNA, the CDR3 is TGTGCCAGCAGTTCGTGGACAGGGGGTTATAATTCACCCCTCCACTTT. Protein: CASSSWTGGYNSPLHF.

This chain connects TRBV5-1 to TRBJ2-5; TRBD1 aligns across 7 bases. The CDR3 covers 17 residues. Trimming at V came to 0 bases and at J to 2 bases, leaving 10 bases not matched to a gene. Germline CDR1 and CDR2: SGHRS and YFSETQ. CDR3 bases: TGCGCCAGCAGCTTGGCAATACAGACGACAGGGCAAGAGACCCAGTACTTC. It specifies CASSLAIQTTGQETQYF.

This chain uses TRBV25-1 with TRBJ2-7; 8 positions agree with TRBD2. The CDR3 is 14 residues long. J gave up 6 bases and V 6 bases, and 10 bases lay outside the gene matches. Germline CDR1 reads MGHDK; CDR2 reads SYGVNS. As DNA, the CDR3 is TGTGCCAGCAGCGGGGGGGAAACCCCCTTCGAGCAGTACGTC. Its translation is CASSGGETPFEQYV.

The chain combines TRBV6-5 with TRBJ1-6; tentatively, D is TRBD1 (5 bases). The V end was cut by 0 bases, the J end by 7 bases, with 10 bases between. This CDR3 comprises 15 residues. From germline, CDR1 is MNHEY and CDR2 SVGAGI. The CDR3 coding sequence is TGTGCCAGCAGTTACTCGCCAGGGCACAATTCACCCCTCCACTTT. Translating gives CASSYSPGHNSPLHF.

The CDR3 protein is CSGWTGVNYGYTF. The CDR3 nucleotides read TGCAGCGGATGGACAGGAGTTAACTATGGCTACACCTTC. V and J are TRBV29-1 and TRBJ1-2; 7 bases fit TRBD1. Germline V gene sequence: CDR1 SQVTM, CDR2 ANQGSEA. This CDR3 comprises 13 residues. V was pared by 7 bases and J by 1 base, with 6 bases of the junction left unmatched.

The rearrangement links TRBV2 to TRBJ1-2; maybe TRBD1 (6 bases). Per the germline V gene, CDR1 is SNHLY and CDR2 is FYNNEI. V shed 10 bases and J shed 8 bases, with 23 bases lying between them. The CDR3 extends over 14 amino acids. The CDR3 DNA follows: TGTGCCAACAACGGCGCGGGGGGCGCGGAAGGCTACACCTTC. Its translation: CANNGAGGAEGYTF.

The chain has TRBV25-1 and TRBJ2-5; TRBD1 aligns across 7 bases. The CDR3 runs 13 residues. Germline loops: CDR1 MGHDK, CDR2 SYGVNS. The J segment lost 1 base and the V segment lost 5 bases, leaving 1 base of the junction unmatched. CDR3 sequence reads: CASSRDSQETQYF. The CDR3 bases are TGTGCCAGCAGTCGGGACAGCCAAGAGACCCAGTACTTC.

The count of this clone is one. This chain links TRBV19 with TRBJ2-6; TRBD1 matches at 8 bases. This CDR3 is 16 amino acids long. Germline CDR1 and CDR2: LNHDA and SQIVND (reference sequence). The ends lost 4 bases at V and 0 bases at J; junction bases unmatched: 2. The chain's CDR3 is CASSNTGGSGANVLTF. In nucleotides, the CDR3 is TGTGCCAGTAGTAATACAGGGGGCTCTGGGGCCAACGTCCTGACTTTC.

The rearrangement uses TRBV7-9 and TRBJ2-3; TRBD2 aligns across 7 bases. The CDR3 consists of 15 residues. The germline gives CDR1 SEHNR, CDR2 FQNEAQ (reference sequence). V lost 6 bases and J lost 6; bases outside the gene matches: 12. In nucleotides, the CDR3 is TGTGCCAGCAGATCAAGGGTACTAGCGTGGGATACGCAGTATTTT. It encodes CASRSRVLAWDTQYF.

This sequence joins TRBV6-1 and TRBJ2-7; TRBD2 is a possible D gene (7 bases). The CDR3 has 15 amino acids. The V and J ends lost 7 bases and 0 bases respectively, with 16 bases between them. The germline V gene encodes CDR1 MNHNS and CDR2 SASEGT. The CDR3 DNA is TGTGCCAGCACCAGAGGGGGGGATAACTCCTACGAGCAGTACTTC. Translating gives CASTRGGDNSYEQYF.

The chain carries TRBV6-5 and TRBJ1-1, with D possibly matching TRBD1 (5 bases). Trimming took 4 bases from V and 10 from J, leaving 16 bases between them. CDR3 size: 13 residues. The germline V gene has CDR1 MNHEY and CDR2 SVGAGI. In DNA form, the CDR3 reads TGTGCCAGCAGTTCCATACCCAGGGTAGGAGCTTTCTTT. Protein sequence: CASSSIPRVGAFF.

The chain links TRBV28 to TRBJ2-7, with a weak D call TRBD2 (6 bases). Trimming cost V 2 bases and J 3 bases, with 17 bases left between them. This CDR3 has 16 residues. CDR1 and CDR2 from the germline V gene are MDHEN and SYDVKM. CDR3: CASSLGGSGRGYEQYF. The DNA for the CDR3 is TGTGCCAGCAGTTTAGGAGGGAGCGGGCGGGGCTACGAGCAGTACTTC.

The rearrangement uses TRBV5-4 and TRBJ2-7; 7 bases fit TRBD1. Germline V gives CDR1 SGHNT, CDR2 YYREEE (reference sequence). Losses at the gene ends were 5 bases for V and 1 base for J; bases not matched to a gene: 15. This CDR3 has 17 residues. CDR3 amino acids: CASRFGSDRSSSYEQYV. CDR3 nucleotides: TGTGCCAGCAGATTTGGTTCGGACAGGAGTTCGTCCTACGAGCAGTACGTC.

The V gene is TRBV6-1, the J gene TRBJ2-1; 8 bases are a match to TRBD1. The CDR3 totals 18 residues. J was trimmed by 0 bases and V by 2 bases; bases with no gene match: 9. Germline CDR1 and CDR2: MNHNS and SASEGT. As DNA, the CDR3 is TGTGCCAGCAGTGAAATAGCGTTACAGGGGGTCTCCTACAATGAGCAGTTCTTC. Its protein is CASSEIALQGVSYNEQFF.

This clone was recorded once. The junction and the germline gene differ at one end; a read error may be behind it. In nucleotides, the CDR3 is TGTTCCAGCAGCTACAGTGCGGGCGAGCAGTACTTC. This codes for CSSSYSAGEQYF. The rearrangement uses TRBV7-9 and TRBJ2-7; the D gene is possibly TRBD2 (5 bases). Looked up from germline, CDR1 is SEHNR and CDR2 is FQNEAQ (reference sequence). The CDR3 is 12 residues long. Combining the CDR3 with reference TRBV7-9 and TRBJ2-7 gives the whole variable domain DTGVSQNPRHKITKRGQNVTFRCDPISEHNRLYWYRQTLGQGPEFLTYFQNEAQLEKSRLLSDRFSAERPKGSFSTLEIQRTEQGDSAMYLCSSSYSAGEQYFGPGTRLTVT.

The chain uses TRBV6-4 and TRBJ2-5; D not resolved. The length of the CDR3 is 14 residues. V lost 8 bases, J lost 3 bases, and 16 bases lay in between. The V gene's germline CDR1 is MRHNA and CDR2 SNTAGT. The CDR3 protein is CASPTYTPKETQYF. The CDR3 region has the DNA TGTGCCAGCCCCACCTATACTCCAAAAGAGACCCAGTACTTC.

The V and J genes are TRBV13 and TRBJ1-2, with TRBD1 matching 9 bases. This CDR3 comprises 14 residues. CDR1 is PRHDT, CDR2 FYEKMQ, per germline (reference sequence). With V trimmed by 3 bases and J by 7 bases, 6 bases remained unmatched. In nucleotides, the CDR3 is TGTGCCAGCAGCTTCACAGGGGGCGCGGTTGGCTACACCTTC. It encodes CASSFTGGAVGYTF.

The chain links TRBV4-3 to TRBJ2-3, with 9 bases identical to TRBD1. In germline, CDR1 is LGHNA, CDR2 YSLEER. With V trimmed by 4 bases and J by 5 bases, 16 bases remained unmatched. CDR3 size: 18 residues. CDR3: CASSPHPSGTGWQDTQYF. CDR3 DNA: TGCGCCAGCAGCCCGCATCCCTCGGGGACAGGGTGGCAAGATACGCAGTATTTT.

V usage is TRBV6-6 and J usage is TRBJ1-5; no firm D call. The CDR3 loop spans 15 amino acids. Germline assignment: CDR1 MNHNY and CDR2 SVGAGI (reference sequence). V was trimmed by 5 bases and J by 0 bases, leaving 11 bases between them. CDR3 DNA: TGTGCCAGCAGTAATGGCCAGTATAGCAATCAGCCCCAGCATTTT. Residues: CASSNGQYSNQPQHF.

The chain recombines TRBV27 with TRBJ1-2, with 9 positions matching TRBD1. Germline-derived CDR1 and CDR2 are MNHEY and SMNVEV (reference sequence). The CDR3 covers 15 residues. With V trimmed by 6 bases and J by 2 bases, 7 bases remained unmatched. CDR3 sequence reads: CASSLAGTGNYGYTF. The CDR3 DNA follows: TGTGCCAGCAGCCTAGCCGGGACAGGGAACTATGGCTACACCTTC.